This T cell receptor (beta chain) was documented in a study of breast tumors, draining lymph nodes, adjacent tissues. Study-level points and caveats: Tumor TCR diversity was below lymph nodes but above nontumor tissue. Data fit most tumor T cells coming from lymph node, expanding in tumor.

TCRdb called the multiplex PCR reads again in MiXCR, with one record for every CDR3 protein. The repertoire includes about 15,000 distinct CDR3 sequences, 40% to 60% of them detected once, and 16% sits in the top ten. CDR3 size: 15 residues. The germline CDR1 and CDR2 sequences are SGHNT and YYREEE (reference sequence). The trim removed 4 bases at V and 2 bases at J, leaving 7 bases unmatched. Comment on this clonotype: Its antigen is unidentified.

The sequenced sample was tumor-adjacent breast tissue. The receptor comes from a female donor with breast cancer. Some clones in this sample may be carry-over from other donors' samples. This chain uses TRBV5-4 with TRBJ2-5, with 8 bases fitting TRBD2. DNA of the CDR3: TGTGCCAGCAGCGACCCGGGACTAGAACAAGAGACCCAGTACTTC. It specifies CASSDPGLEQETQYF.